Below, 15 T cell receptor beta chains from the same sample are listed, as sequenced in a study of T-cell reconstitution after alpha-beta-depleted transplantation in children. Library preparation (for TCRbeta) was performed with unique molecular identifiers. MiXCR was run by TCRdb on the PCR reads, yielding one entry per CDR3 protein. The sample has some 460,000 distinct CDR3 sequences; 15% to 20% are singletons. Sequenced material: PBMCs, mostly from graft donor cells, taken 360 days after TCRalphabeta/CD19-depleted stem cell transplant. The receptors derive from a boy in the first two years of life who had a stem cell transplant for Wiskott-Aldrich syndrome, so the T cells may come from the graft donor.

J is TRBJ2-1 and V is TRBV5-1; 12 nucleotides align to TRBD2. This CDR3 is built from 20 residues. Germline values: CDR1 SGHRS, CDR2 YFSETQ. The junction had 16 bases not matched to a gene; V was cut back by 2 bases and J by 4 bases. The CDR3 DNA is TGCGCCAGCAGCTTTCTTGCATCTAGCGGGAGGGTTCGTCCTTACAATGAGCAGTTCTTC. Residues: CASSFLASSGRVRPYNEQFF. Variable domain in full (rest from reference TRBV5-1 and TRBJ2-1): KAGVTQTPRYLIKTRGQQVTLSCSPISGHRSVSWYQQTPGQGLQFLFEYFSETQRNKGNFPGRFSGRQFSNSRSEMNVSTLELGDSALYLCASSFLASSGRVRPYNEQFFGPGTRLTVL.

This clonotype has a handful of counts. The chain has TRBV5-1 and TRBJ2-7, with 8 bases lining up with TRBD1. There are 14 residues in the CDR3. Germline V CDR1 and CDR2: SGHRS, YFSETQ. J gave up 3 bases and V 3 bases, and 5 bases lay outside the gene matches. CDR3 protein: CASSSGQGFYEQYF. The CDR3 DNA is TGCGCCAGCAGCTCCGGACAGGGATTCTACGAGCAGTACTTC.

This clonotype has more than one count but fewer than ten. This rearrangement joins TRBV5-1 to TRBJ2-5, with unresolved D. Trimming stripped 0 bases from V and 2 bases from J, with 11 bases between. This CDR3 spans 15 amino acids. Germline V CDR1 and CDR2: SGHRS, YFSETQ. In DNA, the CDR3 is TGCGCCAGCAGCTTGGATAGTAGTCCTCAAGAGACCCAGTACTTC. Protein sequence: CASSLDSSPQETQYF.

This clonotype was detected a few times. V is TRBV4-3 and J is TRBJ2-5; 8 bases agree with TRBD2. Germline V lookup: CDR1 LGHNA, CDR2 YSLEER. After removal of 0 bases from V and 2 bases from J, the junction contained 8 bases not matched to a gene. CDR3 length: 17 residues. CDR3 amino acids: CASSQDYTSGAQETQYF. CDR3 nucleotide sequence: TGCGCCAGCAGCCAAGATTACACTAGCGGAGCGCAAGAGACCCAGTACTTC.

There are a few counts of this clonotype. This chain connects TRBV6-2 or TRBV6-3 to TRBJ2-3; D possibly corresponds to TRBD2 (6 bases). V was pared by 8 bases and J by 7 bases, with 13 bases between. The CDR3 loop spans 12 amino acids. In germline, CDR1 is MNHEY, CDR2 SVGEGT. DNA of the CDR3: TGTGCCAGCGGGCCGACTAGGAATACGCAGTATTTT. Protein sequence: CASGPTRNTQYF.

The chain links TRBV6-6 to TRBJ2-1, with unresolved D. The CDR3 is 13 residues long. Trimming pared 6 bases from V and 6 bases from J, leaving 12 bases between. From germline, CDR1 is MNHNY and CDR2 SVGAGI (reference sequence). The CDR3 coding sequence is TGTGCCAGCAGCCGAATTTTGGGCAATGAGCAGTTCTTC. Translated, it gives CASSRILGNEQFF.

This clonotype was recorded a few times. The V and J genes are TRBV4-1 and TRBJ1-2; the D is unclear. CDR3 size: 15 residues. Germline values: CDR1 MGHRA, CDR2 YSYEKL. Deletions cut 2 bases from V and 5 bases from J, with 15 bases between. CDR3 nucleotide sequence: TGCGCCAGCAGCCAAACGGAGCGGGCGCCATATGGCTACACCTTC. Its translation: CASSQTERAPYGYTF.

The gene calls are TRBV27 and TRBJ2-7, with TRBD1 matching 8 bases. The V gene end was trimmed by 3 bases and the J gene end by 0 bases; junction bases not matched to a gene: 4. The germline gives CDR1 MNHEY, CDR2 SMNVEV (reference sequence). CDR3 length: 15 amino acids. The CDR3: CASSFLGQASYEQYF. CDR3 coding DNA: TGTGCCAGCAGTTTCTTGGGACAGGCCTCCTACGAGCAGTACTTC.

This clonotype was seen more than once but under ten times. This CDR3 reads CSVRGLALNIQYF. Written as DNA, the CDR3 is TGCAGCGTTAGGGGACTAGCTTTAAACATTCAGTACTTC. This chain connects TRBV29-1 to TRBJ2-4; the match to TRBD2 covers 9 bases. CDR1 and CDR2 from the germline V gene are SQVTM and ANQGSEA. This CDR3 comprises 13 residues. The junction had 5 bases not matched to a gene; V was cut back by 5 bases and J by 6 bases.

This clonotype has just a few counts. This chain uses TRBV24-1 with TRBJ2-3; 9 bases are a match to TRBD2. This CDR3 comprises 16 residues. V shed 5 bases, J shed 2 bases, and the junction held 7 bases outside the gene matches. The germline CDR1 and CDR2 sequences are KGHDR and SFDVKD. In nucleotides, the CDR3 is TGTGCCACCAGTGCGACTAGCGGAGACATCACAGATACGCAGTATTTT. It yields the protein CATSATSGDITDTQYF.

J is TRBJ2-5 and V is TRBV12-3 or TRBV12-4; D may be TRBD2 (5 bases). V lost 5 bases and J 4 bases, leaving 8 bases between the germline ends. The CDR3 length is 12 residues. Here the CDR3 reads CASSRLRETQYF. As DNA, the CDR3 is TGTGCCAGCAGTAGACTACGAGAGACCCAGTACTTC.

This clonotype was counted a few times. The V and J genes are TRBV15 and TRBJ2-5; tentatively, D is TRBD1 or TRBD2 (6 bases each). V was pared by 0 bases and J by 1 base, with 15 bases between. The germline V gene encodes CDR1 LNHNV and CDR2 YYDKDF (reference sequence). This CDR3 region has 17 residues. The CDR3 DNA reads TGTGCCACCAGCAGAGATACCGGGGGCCCTAGCCAAGAGACCCAGTACTTC. Encoded protein: CATSRDTGGPSQETQYF.

This clonotype was seen a few times. In DNA form, the CDR3 reads TGTGCCAGCAGTTTATTGACTAGCGGGAGGCAGTACTTC. Translated, it gives CASSLLTSGRQYF. This chain joins TRBV12-3 or TRBV12-4 and TRBJ2-7; 12 bases fit TRBD2. With 2 bases clipped from V and 9 bases from J, the junction kept 2 bases outside the gene matches. The CDR3 spans 13 residues.

The chain has TRBV5-1 and TRBJ1-2; TRBD1 might be the D (6 bases). The V and J ends lost 6 bases and 3 bases respectively, with 9 bases between them. Germline V CDR1 and CDR2: SGHRS, YFSETQ. The length of the CDR3 is 12 residues. CDR3 nucleotides: TGCGCCAGCAAGCCAGGGGACTATGGCTACACCTTC. Amino acids: CASKPGDYGYTF.

This clonotype was observed a handful of times. The chain employs TRBV2 and TRBJ2-2; the D gene is possibly TRBD2 (6 bases). Trimming removed 2 bases at V and 5 bases at J, with 12 bases between. Germline V lookup: CDR1 SNHLY, CDR2 FYNNEI. The CDR3 runs 15 residues. The CDR3 DNA sequence: TGTGCCAGCAGTGAAAGTGCGGGGTCGACCGGGGAGCTGTTTTTT. Its protein is CASSESAGSTGELFF. Full variable domain (missing parts from reference TRBV2 and TRBJ2-2): EPEVTQTPSHQVTQMGQEVILRCVPISNHLYFYWYRQILGQKVEFLVSFYNNEISEKSEIFDDQFSVERPDGSNFTLKIRSTKLEDSAMYFCASSESAGSTGELFFGEGSRLTVL.